These 28 T cell receptor beta chains came from one sample sequenced in a study of blood T cell repertoires in COVID-19. Repertoires were generated with immunoSEQ multiplex PCR, while TCRdb's copy carries only in-frame clones and drops some. The sample shows 75,000 to 90,000 clones, less than 85% of them seen only once. Sequenced material: peripheral blood. Every receptor here comes from a woman in her 70s with acute or convalescent COVID-19.

This clone showed up just once. CDR3 in DNA: TGTGCCACCTCCTGGGGAGGGAAAAAATCTGGAAACACCATATATTTT. This sequence encodes CATSWGGKKSGNTIYF. The J gene is TRBJ1-3, the V gene TRBV7-9; D is undetermined. Deletions cut 10 bases from V and 1 base from J, with 20 bases between. The CDR3 loop spans 16 amino acids. Germline V gene sequence: CDR1 SEHNR, CDR2 FQNEAQ (reference sequence).

The chain recombines TRBV4-1 with TRBJ1-4; D is uncertain. The germline gives CDR1 MGHRA, CDR2 YSYEKL. CDR3 length equals 13 residues. Trimming removed 1 base from V and 8 bases from J, with 8 bases in between. The CDR3 spells CASSQAVGEKLFF. CDR3 DNA sequence: TGCGCCAGCAGCCAAGCCGTGGGCGAAAAACTGTTTTTT.

This chain connects TRBV4-1 to TRBJ1-5; 11 bases agree with TRBD1. Germline CDR1 and CDR2: MGHRA and YSYEKL. This CDR3 is 15 amino acids long. Unmatched junction bases numbered 2, after V lost 3 bases and J lost 4 bases. The CDR3 DNA is TGCGCCAGCAGCCATGGACAGGGGGCAAATCAGCCCCAGCATTTT. Residues: CASSHGQGANQPQHF.

This chain joins TRBV13 and TRBJ2-7; D is unresolved. This CDR3 contains 14 residues. Germline V gives CDR1 PRHDT, CDR2 FYEKMQ (reference sequence). V lost 4 bases to trimming and J lost 3 bases, with 13 bases between them. CDR3 amino acids: CASSSRPGNYEQYF. The CDR3 DNA is TGTGCCAGCAGCTCTCGACCAGGCAACTACGAGCAGTACTTC.

The chain couples TRBV7-9 to TRBJ1-5; a possible D gene is TRBD1 (6 bases). The germline V gene encodes CDR1 SEHNR and CDR2 FQNEAQ (reference sequence). The germline V and J ends were trimmed by 1 base and 4 bases, with 11 bases remaining between them. The CDR3 is 15 residues long. CDR3: CASSLGTGLNQPQHF. CDR3 coding DNA: TGTGCCAGCAGCTTAGGAACAGGGCTGAATCAGCCCCAGCATTTT.

The rearrangement joins TRBV21-1 to TRBJ1-6; the table's D call, TRBD1, has no DNA check behind it. TRBV21-1 is a listed pseudogene. The CDR3 sequence is 16 residues long. This chain's CDR3 is CASSKVRTPSGSPLHF. CDR3 nucleotide sequence: TGTGCCAGCAGCAAAGTGAGGACACCAAGTGGTTCACCCCTCCACTTT.

The DNA of the CDR3 is TGTGCCAGCAGCCTTTTAGACGGCGGCTATGGCTACACCTTC. Translation: CASSLLDGGYGYTF. The chain combines TRBV5-6 with TRBJ1-2; D unresolved. Trimming cost V 4 bases and J 4 bases, with 14 bases left between them. Per the germline V gene, CDR1 is SGHDT and CDR2 is YYEEEE. The CDR3 contains 14 residues. The variable domain in full, with the rest retrieved from reference TRBV5-6 and TRBJ1-2, is DAGVTQSPTHLIKTRGQQVTLRCSPKSGHDTVSWYQQALGQGPQFIFQYYEEEERQRGNFPDRFSGHQFPNYSSELNVNALLLGDSALYLCASSLLDGGYGYTFGSGTRLTVV.

This clone was observed a few times. The rearrangement joins TRBV5-1 to TRBJ2-1; 11 positions agree with TRBD2. Germline loops: CDR1 SGHRS, CDR2 YFSETQ. Trimming removed 2 bases from V and 7 bases from J; junction bases left unmatched: 11. CDR3 length: 17 amino acids. The CDR3 bases are TGCGCCAGCAGCTTTTCGACTGATAGCGGGGGGGCAAATGAGCAGTTCTTC. This translates into CASSFSTDSGGANEQFF.

The chain recombines TRBV29-1 with TRBJ1-4; a weak D match, TRBD1 (6 bases). The length of the CDR3 is 14 residues. Germline V gene data show CDR1 as SQVTM and CDR2 as ANQGSEA. With 2 bases removed from V and 0 bases from J, the gap between germline ends came to 7 bases. The CDR3 protein is CSVEQGTTNEKLFF. In DNA form, the CDR3 reads TGCAGCGTTGAACAGGGGACAACTAATGAAAAACTGTTTTTT. The whole variable domain, remainder taken from reference TRBV29-1 and TRBJ1-4, is SAVISQKPSRDICQRGTSLTIQCQVDSQVTMMFWYRQQPGQSLTLIATANQGSEATYESGFVIDKFPISRPNLTFSTLTVSNMSPEDSSIYLCSVEQGTTNEKLFFGSGTQLSVL.

V is TRBV6-2 or TRBV6-3 and J is TRBJ2-7, with a possible D match to TRBD1 (6 bases). This CDR3 region has 14 residues. Germline V gives CDR1 MNHEY, CDR2 SVGEGT. Trimming cost V 5 bases and J 4 bases, with 15 bases left between them. In nucleotides, the CDR3 is TGTGCCAGCAGTCTTACGGACAGTCGGTACGAGCAGTACTTC. Its translation is CASSLTDSRYEQYF.

The J gene is TRBJ1-2, the V gene TRBV5-6; D might be TRBD1 (6 bases). The germline V and J ends were trimmed by 1 base and 5 bases, with 9 bases remaining between them. Germline CDR1 is SGHDT and CDR2 is YYEEEE. The CDR3 has 13 amino acids. The CDR3 nucleotides read TGTGCCAGCAGCTTGACAGGGTGGTATGGCTACACCTTC. This encodes CASSLTGWYGYTF.

The V gene is TRBV27, the J gene TRBJ2-1; D is possibly TRBD2 (6 bases). The V gene's germline CDR1 is MNHEY and CDR2 SMNVEV (reference sequence). The V end was cut by 8 bases, the J end by 4 bases, with 24 bases between. The CDR3 is made up of 17 amino acids. CDR3 nucleotide sequence: TGTGCCAGCTTCCCCCGCCGCGGGGCCTCCCCTTACAATGAGCAGTTCTTC. Its protein product is CASFPRRGASPYNEQFF.

The chain combines TRBV6-1 with TRBJ1-6; D gene ambiguous. Trimming shortened V by 2 bases and J by 7 bases, and 9 bases separated the two germline ends. Germline V gene data show CDR1 as MNHNS and CDR2 as SASEGT. The CDR3 runs 14 residues. CDR3 coding DNA: TGTGCCAGCAGTGAATTTGGCCTCAATTCACCCCTCCACTTT. Amino acids: CASSEFGLNSPLHF.

DNA of the CDR3: TGTGCCAGCAGCCGTACGGGGATGAACACTGAAGCTTTCTTT. Translating it yields CASSRTGMNTEAFF. This chain links TRBV3-1 (or the pseudogene TRBV3-2) with TRBJ1-1; D is undetermined. The CDR3 extends over 14 amino acids. Germline lookup yields CDR1 LGHDT and CDR2 YNNKEL (reference sequence). V was clipped by 4 bases and J by 0 bases, with 9 bases between them.

V is TRBV9 and J is TRBJ2-5; no definite D call. The CDR3 runs 16 residues. Germline CDR1 is SGDLS and CDR2 is YYNGEE. V dropped 0 bases and J dropped 4 bases, with 16 bases sitting between them. CDR3 loop: CASSVGEKLRSETQYF. The CDR3 DNA reads TGTGCCAGCAGCGTAGGTGAGAAACTTAGATCAGAGACCCAGTACTTC.

This chain uses TRBV14 with TRBJ2-1; D remains ambiguous. The CDR3 has 16 amino acids. Deletions cut 4 bases from V and 7 bases from J, with 20 bases between. Per germline, CDR1 SGHDN and CDR2 FVKESK. DNA of the CDR3: TGTGCCAGCAGCCGATTATCGGGTCCAGTCGGGAATGAGCAGTTCTTC. Translation gives CASSRLSGPVGNEQFF. The full variable domain, its missing parts supplied by reference TRBV14 and TRBJ2-1, is EAGVTQFPSHSVIEKGQTVTLRCDPISGHDNLYWYRRVMGKEIKFLLHFVKESKQDESGMPNNRFLAERTGGTYSTLKVQPAELEDSGVYFCASSRLSGPVGNEQFFGPGTRLTVL.

The chain combines TRBV7-8 with TRBJ1-3; D gene unclear. The CDR3 covers 15 residues. Germline CDR1 reads SGHVS; CDR2 reads FQNEAQ. V shed 4 bases and J shed 7 bases, with 17 bases lying between them. The CDR3 DNA reads TGTGCCAGCAGCTCCTCCGGCGGGGTCGGGAACACCATATATTTT. It codes for CASSSSGGVGNTIYF.

V is TRBV10-3 and J is TRBJ2-2; 7 bases map to TRBD1. Trimming at V came to 10 bases and at J to 4 bases, leaving 6 bases not matched to a gene. The length of the CDR3 is 13 residues. Looked up from germline, CDR1 is ENHRY and CDR2 is SYGVKD. The CDR3 nucleotides are TGTGCCACTCGACAGGGTAGCACCGGGGAGCTGTTTTTT. Its translation: CATRQGSTGELFF.

The chain carries TRBV7-2 and TRBJ2-3, with 8 nucleotides matching TRBD2. Germline V lookup: CDR1 SGHTA, CDR2 FQGNSA. The V and J ends lost 4 bases and 4 bases, in that order; junction bases with no gene match: 7. This CDR3 has 15 residues. CDR3 coding DNA: TGTGCCAGCAGCTCCGGGGGGGGCGGGGCAGATACGCAGTATTTT. Amino acid sequence: CASSSGGGGADTQYF.

The chain couples TRBV27 to TRBJ2-2; 7 bases match TRBD1. V was clipped by 5 bases and J by 0 bases; unmatched bases: 12. Germline loops: CDR1 MNHEY, CDR2 SMNVEV (reference sequence). The CDR3 consists of 18 residues. The chain's CDR3 is CASSPDRAITPNTGELFF. The CDR3, as DNA: TGTGCCAGCAGTCCCGACAGGGCGATTACGCCGAACACCGGGGAGCTGTTTTTT.

The chain joins TRBV5-4 to TRBJ1-6; a weak D match, TRBD1 (6 bases). The ends were cut back, 4 bases at V and 5 bases at J, with 16 bases in the middle. The CDR3 totals 16 residues. Germline V lookup: CDR1 SGHNT, CDR2 YYREEE (reference sequence). The DNA for the CDR3 is TGTGCCAGCAGCCCACGCAGGGGTGTAAATAATTCACCCCTCCACTTT. Its translation: CASSPRRGVNNSPLHF.

The chain links TRBV21-1 to TRBJ1-1. TRBV21-1 is a documented pseudogene. The CDR3 runs 15 residues. The CDR3 is CASSKKDGGYTEAFF. DNA of the CDR3: TGTGCCAGCAGCAAAAAGGATGGGGGGTACACTGAAGCTTTCTTT.

This clone was observed a handful of times. The chain is built from TRBV19 and TRBJ1-2; tentative D call: TRBD1 (5 bases). The length of the CDR3 is 14 residues. V lost 6 bases, J lost 3 bases, and 14 bases lay in between. Germline V gives CDR1 LNHDA, CDR2 SQIVND (reference sequence). This chain's CDR3 is CASRKGLADYGYTF. The CDR3 DNA follows: TGTGCCAGTAGAAAGGGGTTAGCTGACTATGGCTACACCTTC.

The chain links TRBV27 to TRBJ1-2; TRBD1 matches at 8 bases. J lost 6 bases, V lost 5 bases, and 11 bases had no gene match. The CDR3 extends over 15 amino acids. Germline values: CDR1 MNHEY, CDR2 SMNVEV (reference sequence). In nucleotides, the CDR3 is TGTGCCAGCAGTCTCGCAGGGGGCACCGGTCATGGCTACACCTTC. This translates into CASSLAGGTGHGYTF.

Only one count was recorded for this clone. V gene TRBV7-2 combines with J gene TRBJ1-5, with TRBD1 matching 7 bases. The V and J ends lost 5 bases and 0 bases, in that order; junction bases with no gene match: 7. Germline values: CDR1 SGHTA, CDR2 FQGNSA. This CDR3 comprises 16 residues. The CDR3 is CASSLRTGLSNQPQHF. The CDR3 nucleotides read TGTGCCAGCAGCCTTCGGACAGGACTTAGCAATCAGCCCCAGCATTTT.

The chain combines TRBV6-5 with TRBJ1-4; TRBD1 might be the D (6 bases). The CDR3 runs 15 residues. The V and J ends lost 2 bases and 4 bases respectively, with 11 bases between them. Germline assignment: CDR1 MNHEY and CDR2 SVGAGI. The CDR3 is CASSYLDSLNEKLFF. Written as DNA, the CDR3 is TGTGCCAGCAGTTACCTGGACAGCCTTAATGAAAAACTGTTTTTT.

The chain links TRBV7-6 to TRBJ1-2; 10 bases agree with TRBD1. V shed 5 bases, J shed 6 bases, and the junction held 9 bases outside the gene matches. Looked up from germline, CDR1 is SGHVS and CDR2 is FNYEAQ. This CDR3 is 15 amino acids long. CDR3 coding DNA: TGTGCCAGCAGCCCAACGGGACAGGGGCTGGATGGCTACACCTTC. Translation: CASSPTGQGLDGYTF.

The chain carries TRBV7-2 and TRBJ1-6; 8 bases line up with TRBD1. J was trimmed by 10 bases and V by 2 bases; bases with no gene match: 7. CDR1 and CDR2 from the germline V gene are SGHTA and FQGNSA. There are 15 residues in the CDR3. CDR3: CASSLKQGGRSPLHF. In nucleotides, the CDR3 is TGTGCCAGCAGCTTAAAACAGGGGGGAAGGTCACCCCTCCACTTT.